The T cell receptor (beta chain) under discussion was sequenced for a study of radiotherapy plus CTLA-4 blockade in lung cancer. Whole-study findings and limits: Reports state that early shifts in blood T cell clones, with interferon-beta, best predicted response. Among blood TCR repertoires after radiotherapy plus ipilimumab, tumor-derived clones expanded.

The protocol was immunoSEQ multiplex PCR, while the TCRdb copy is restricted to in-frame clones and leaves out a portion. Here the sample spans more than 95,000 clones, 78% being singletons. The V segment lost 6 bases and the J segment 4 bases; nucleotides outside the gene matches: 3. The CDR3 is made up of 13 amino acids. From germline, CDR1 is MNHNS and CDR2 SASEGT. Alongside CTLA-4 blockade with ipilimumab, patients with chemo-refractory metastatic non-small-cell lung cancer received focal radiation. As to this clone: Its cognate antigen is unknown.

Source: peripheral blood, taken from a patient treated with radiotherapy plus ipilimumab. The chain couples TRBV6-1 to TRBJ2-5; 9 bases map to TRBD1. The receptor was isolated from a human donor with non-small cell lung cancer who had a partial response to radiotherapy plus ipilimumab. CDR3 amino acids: CASRADRGETQYF. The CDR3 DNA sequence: TGTGCCAGCAGAGCGGACAGGGGAGAGACCCAGTACTTC.